The present TCR beta chain was sequenced within a study of regulatory T cells in long-lasting Graves disease. Study results and caveats: Persistent patients had more shared public clonotypes (under 3,000) than new patients (roughly 940). There were preferences for TRBV28, TRBJ1-2 and TRBJ2-5 in persistent disease.

This clonotype appeared many times. Antigen unknown. Building of the TCR beta libraries involved iRepertoire HTBI primers and Arm-PCR of CDR3 regions. TCRdb re-derived calls from the multiplex PCR reads in MiXCR, one entry per CDR3 protein. The repertoire consists of some 500,000 distinct CDR3 sequences, with about 13% occurring once and the leading ten covering roughly 9.7%. The ends were cut back, 7 bases at V and 8 bases at J, with 14 bases in the middle. This CDR3 has 13 amino acids. Germline loops: CDR1 SNHLY, CDR2 FYNNEI. Described time point: newly diagnosed GD, antithyroid drugs for less than 3 months. Making the TCR library involved RNA that had been extracted from PBMCs. American Thyroid Association guidelines defined how Graves' disease was diagnosed. This same sample was also taken into another study, of T cells in Graves' hyperthyroidism and ophthalmopathy. That source notes: Graves' hyperthyroidism without ophthalmopathy progression within 18 months was termed stable.

The input for sequencing was peripheral blood mononuclear cells (PBMCs), taken at new diagnosis, from a patient treated with antithyroid drugs. This receptor was obtained from a man aged 25 to 40 with Graves disease. The chain combines TRBV2 with TRBJ2-2; the D call may be TRBD1 or TRBD2 (5 bases each). CDR3 bases: TGTGCCAGCAATGGCGGGTCAGGGGGGGAGCTGTTTTTT. Translated: CASNGGSGGELFF.